A selection of T cell receptor beta chains follows, all from one sample in a study of T cell repertoires in cytomegalovirus infection. TCRdb called the reads again in MiXCR, with one record for every CDR3 protein. Among about 300,000 distinct CDR3 sequences, around 25% were seen once, and the ten largest hold about 14%. The specimen sequenced was PBMCs. The receptors here all came from a human donor in good health (CMV status not recorded). Some clones in this sample may be carry-over from other donors' samples. The CDR3 runs from the conserved cysteine through the conserved F or W. A D gene is named only where the DNA matches it firmly. For some rows the clone size is stated as once, few or many, or as a class when expanded; others skip it.

clone size: few; J gene: TRBJ1-5; D gene: -; V gene: TRBV6-1; CDR3 protein: CASSEFGQPNQPQHF; CDR3 DNA: TGTGCCAGCAGTGAATTTGGACAGCCCAATCAGCCCCAGCATTTT
clone size: few; J gene: TRBJ2-7; D gene: -; V gene: TRBV7-9; CDR3 protein: CASSFLNEQYF; CDR3 DNA: TGTGCCAGCAGCTTTCTTAACGAGCAGTACTTC
clone size: many; J gene: TRBJ1-5; D gene: TRBD1; V gene: TRBV7-2; CDR3 protein: CASSLWGSDRGYFLNQPQHF; CDR3 DNA: TGTGCCAGCAGCTTATGGGGTTCGGACAGGGGTTATTTTTTAAATCAGCCCCAGCATTTT
clone size: few; J gene: TRBJ2-5; D gene: TRBD1; V gene: TRBV18; CDR3 protein: CASSPTGGGLETQYF; CDR3 DNA: TGTGCCAGCTCACCAACAGGGGGCGGATTGGAGACCCAGTACTTC
clone size: many; J gene: TRBJ2-1; D gene: -; V gene: TRBV7-2; CDR3 protein: CASSLAGRSSYNEQFF; CDR3 DNA: TGTGCCAGCAGCTTAGCTGGACGAAGCTCCTACAATGAGCAGTTCTTC
clone size: -; J gene: TRBJ2-3; D gene: -; V gene: TRBV20-1; CDR3 protein: CSASDPDSRTDTQYF; CDR3 DNA: TGCAGTGCTAGCGATCCCGACAGCCGGACAGATACGCAGTATTTT
clone size: many; J gene: TRBJ2-7; D gene: -; V gene: TRBV7-2; CDR3 protein: CASSPRRASEQYF; CDR3 DNA: TGTGCCAGCAGCCCCCGGAGGGCCTCCGAGCAGTACTTC
clone size: -; J gene: TRBJ2-4; D gene: -; V gene: TRBV7-9; CDR3 protein: CASTNTGTLQYF; CDR3 DNA: TGTGCCAGCACAAACACCGGGACCCTACAGTACTTC
clone size: many; J gene: TRBJ2-2; D gene: -; V gene: TRBV24-1; CDR3 protein: CATSDAQIRLSGELFF; CDR3 DNA: TGTGCCACCAGTGATGCCCAAATTCGCCTTTCGGGGGAGCTGTTTTTT
clone size: -; J gene: TRBJ1-1; D gene: -; V gene: TRBV10-3; CDR3 protein: CAIRGANTEAFF; CDR3 DNA: TGTGCCATCCGGGGCGCGAACACTGAAGCTTTCTTT
clone size: few; J gene: TRBJ2-2; D gene: TRBD2; V gene: TRBV19; CDR3 protein: CASSKGLAANTGELFF; CDR3 DNA: TGTGCCAGTAGTAAGGGACTAGCGGCGAACACCGGGGAGCTGTTTTTT
clone size: -; J gene: TRBJ2-7; D gene: -; V gene: TRBV6-2/TRBV6-3; CDR3 protein: CASTDPAVYEQYF; CDR3 DNA: TGTGCCAGCACCGACCCGGCAGTCTACGAGCAGTACTTC
clone size: few; J gene: TRBJ1-2; D gene: -; V gene: TRBV25-1; CDR3 protein: CASSESQPPYGYTF; CDR3 DNA: TGTGCCAGCAGTGAATCACAGCCTCCCTATGGCTACACCTTC
clone size: few; J gene: TRBJ2-4; D gene: TRBD2; V gene: TRBV6-6; CDR3 protein: CASRRLAGALAKNIQYF; CDR3 DNA: TGTGCCAGCAGAAGACTAGCGGGAGCCCTAGCCAAAAACATTCAGTACTTC
clone size: -; J gene: TRBJ2-1; D gene: -; V gene: TRBV14; CDR3 protein: CASSQFLTDNEQFF; CDR3 DNA: TGTGCCAGCAGCCAGTTCTTGACCGACAATGAGCAGTTCTTC
clone size: -; J gene: TRBJ1-1; D gene: -; V gene: TRBV12-3/TRBV12-4; CDR3 protein: CASSHGWGTEAFF; CDR3 DNA: TGTGCCAGCAGTCACGGTTGGGGCACTGAAGCTTTCTTT
clone size: -; J gene: TRBJ2-3; D gene: TRBD1; V gene: TRBV5-1; CDR3 protein: CASTRQGGADTQYF; CDR3 DNA: TGCGCCAGCACCAGACAGGGTGGGGCAGATACGCAGTATTTT
clone size: -; J gene: TRBJ2-7; D gene: -; V gene: TRBV28; CDR3 protein: CASREYRDGTYEQYF; CDR3 DNA: TGTGCCAGCAGAGAATACCGGGACGGAACCTACGAGCAGTACTTC
clone size: -; J gene: TRBJ2-7; D gene: TRBD2; V gene: TRBV14; CDR3 protein: CASSQESSGRVIF; CDR3 DNA: TGTGCCAGCAGCCAAGAGTCGAGCGGGAGGGTGATCTTC
clone size: many; J gene: TRBJ1-3; D gene: -; V gene: TRBV27; CDR3 protein: CASGSRTTGNTIYF; CDR3 DNA: TGTGCCAGCGGATCCCGGACAACAGGAAACACCATATATTTT
clone size: few; J gene: TRBJ1-5; D gene: TRBD1; V gene: TRBV20-1; CDR3 protein: CSARVAGGNQPQHF; CDR3 DNA: TGCAGTGCTAGAGTAGCAGGGGGTAATCAGCCCCAGCATTTT
clone size: -; J gene: TRBJ1-1; D gene: TRBD1; V gene: TRBV7-4; CDR3 protein: CASSSQGAWAEAFF; CDR3 DNA: TGTGCCAGCAGCTCACAGGGGGCTTGGGCTGAAGCTTTCTTT
clone size: many; J gene: TRBJ1-3; D gene: -; V gene: TRBV7-2; CDR3 protein: CASSLDGNTIYF; CDR3 DNA: TGTGCCAGCAGCTTAGACGGAAACACCATATATTTT
clone size: once; J gene: TRBJ2-1; D gene: -; V gene: TRBV20-1; CDR3 protein: CSASEGREQFF; CDR3 DNA: TGCAGTGCTAGCGAGGGGCGCGAGCAGTTCTTC
clone size: -; J gene: TRBJ2-5; D gene: -; V gene: TRBV30; CDR3 protein: CAWGLGETQYF; CDR3 DNA: TGTGCCTGGGGATTGGGAGAGACCCAGTACTTC
clone size: -; J gene: TRBJ2-1; D gene: TRBD2; V gene: TRBV5-1; CDR3 protein: CASSFSGRGRSYNEQFF; CDR3 DNA: TGCGCCAGCAGCTTTAGCGGGAGAGGACGGTCCTACAATGAGCAGTTCTTC
clone size: -; J gene: TRBJ2-7; D gene: -; V gene: TRBV5-1; CDR3 protein: CASSLDWTYEQYF; CDR3 DNA: TGCGCCAGCAGCTTGGACTGGACCTACGAGCAGTACTTC
clone size: few; J gene: TRBJ2-5; D gene: -; V gene: TRBV14; CDR3 protein: CASSQDVLIYQETQYF; CDR3 DNA: TGTGCCAGCAGCCAAGACGTTTTAATTTACCAAGAGACCCAGTACTTC
clone size: -; J gene: TRBJ2-4; D gene: -; V gene: TRBV19; CDR3 protein: CASLGGTKNIQYF; CDR3 DNA: TGTGCCAGTTTAGGGGGGACCAAAAACATTCAGTACTTC
clone size: many; J gene: TRBJ1-2; D gene: TRBD1; V gene: TRBV29-1; CDR3 protein: CSATGVNYGYTF; CDR3 DNA: TGCAGCGCCACAGGGGTTAACTATGGCTACACCTTC
clone size: -; J gene: TRBJ2-7; D gene: TRBD2; V gene: TRBV6-1; CDR3 protein: CASRETSGSYYEQYF; CDR3 DNA: TGTGCCAGCAGAGAGACTAGCGGGAGTTACTACGAGCAGTACTTC
clone size: -; J gene: TRBJ2-6; D gene: -; V gene: TRBV6-5; CDR3 protein: CASSGTARANVLTF; CDR3 DNA: TGTGCCAGCAGCGGGACGGCTAGGGCCAACGTCCTGACTTTC
clone size: -; J gene: TRBJ2-1; D gene: TRBD1; V gene: TRBV7-2; CDR3 protein: CATPGQGYNEQFF; CDR3 DNA: TGTGCCACGCCGGGACAGGGGTACAATGAGCAGTTCTTC
clone size: many; J gene: TRBJ1-3; D gene: TRBD1; V gene: TRBV7-2; CDR3 protein: CASSPGQGGSGNTIYF; CDR3 DNA: TGTGCCAGCAGCCCTGGACAGGGGGGCTCTGGAAACACCATATATTTT
clone size: -; J gene: TRBJ1-1; D gene: -; V gene: TRBV7-9; CDR3 protein: CASRLEGEKSEAFF; CDR3 DNA: TGTGCCAGCAGGCTAGAGGGGGAGAAATCGGAAGCTTTCTTT
clone size: few; J gene: TRBJ2-5; D gene: -; V gene: TRBV7-9; CDR3 protein: CASSSGAGETQYF; CDR3 DNA: TGTGCCAGCAGCTCGGGGGCCGGGGAGACCCAGTACTTC
clone size: many; J gene: TRBJ2-1; D gene: TRBD2; V gene: TRBV11-2; CDR3 protein: CASSSRTSGTEQFF; CDR3 DNA: TGTGCCAGCAGCTCAAGGACTAGCGGGACTGAGCAGTTCTTC
clone size: many; J gene: TRBJ1-1; D gene: -; V gene: TRBV7-2; CDR3 protein: CASSSRGGRGSTEAFF; CDR3 DNA: TGTGCCAGCAGCTCACGTGGGGGTCGAGGGAGCACTGAAGCTTTCTTT
clone size: many; J gene: TRBJ2-3; D gene: TRBD2; V gene: TRBV7-2; CDR3 protein: CASSFSPPGGRGTDTQYF; CDR3 DNA: TGTGCCAGCAGCTTCTCCCCCCCGGGCGGGAGGGGTACAGATACGCAGTATTTT
clone size: -; J gene: TRBJ1-6; D gene: -; V gene: TRBV12-3/TRBV12-4; CDR3 protein: CASSSTGLYPNSPLHF; CDR3 DNA: TGTGCCAGCAGCTCAACAGGGCTCTACCCGAATTCACCCCTCCACTTT
clone size: -; J gene: TRBJ2-2; D gene: -; V gene: TRBV10-3; CDR3 protein: CAISGLLNTGELFF; CDR3 DNA: TGTGCCATCAGTGGGCTATTGAACACCGGGGAGCTGTTTTTT
clone size: -; J gene: TRBJ1-6; D gene: -; V gene: TRBV6-6; CDR3 protein: CASSYSRQYNSPLHF; CDR3 DNA: TGTGCCAGCAGTTACTCGAGACAGTATAATTCACCCCTCCACTTT
clone size: -; J gene: TRBJ2-1; D gene: TRBD2; V gene: TRBV12-3/TRBV12-4; CDR3 protein: CASSFRLADNEQFF; CDR3 DNA: TGTGCCAGCAGTTTCCGACTAGCGGACAATGAGCAGTTCTTC
clone size: few; J gene: TRBJ1-1; D gene: -; V gene: TRBV24-1; CDR3 protein: CATMIGNTEAFF; CDR3 DNA: TGTGCCACCATGATCGGGAACACTGAAGCTTTCTTT
clone size: many; J gene: TRBJ1-1; D gene: -; V gene: TRBV20-1; CDR3 protein: CSARRSANTEAFF; CDR3 DNA: TGCAGTGCTAGACGCAGTGCAAACACTGAAGCTTTCTTT
clone size: few; J gene: TRBJ2-1; D gene: -; V gene: TRBV10-3; CDR3 protein: CAISERRDNEQFF; CDR3 DNA: TGTGCCATCAGTGAAAGACGTGACAATGAGCAGTTCTTC
clone size: -; J gene: TRBJ2-2; D gene: -; V gene: TRBV27; CDR3 protein: CASSLGGYAGELFF; CDR3 DNA: TGTGCCAGCAGTTTAGGGGGATATGCCGGGGAGCTGTTTTTT
clone size: few; J gene: TRBJ1-1; D gene: TRBD1; V gene: TRBV12-3/TRBV12-4; CDR3 protein: CASSFDRVMNTEAFF; CDR3 DNA: TGTGCCAGCAGTTTTGACAGGGTCATGAACACTGAAGCTTTCTTT
clone size: few; J gene: TRBJ2-6; D gene: -; V gene: TRBV5-1; CDR3 protein: CASSLEGTFRKGANVLTF; CDR3 DNA: TGCGCCAGCAGCTTGGAGGGGACTTTCCGTAAGGGGGCCAACGTCCTGACTTTC
clone size: many; J gene: TRBJ2-1; D gene: TRBD2; V gene: TRBV7-2; CDR3 protein: CASSPGLAGNNEQFF; CDR3 DNA: TGTGCCAGCAGCCCCGGACTAGCGGGTAACAATGAGCAGTTCTTC
clone size: -; J gene: TRBJ2-5; D gene: -; V gene: TRBV7-2; CDR3 protein: CASSPPSVETQYF; CDR3 DNA: TGTGCCAGCAGCCCTCCCTCGGTTGAGACCCAGTACTTC
clone size: -; J gene: TRBJ2-3; D gene: TRBD1; V gene: TRBV18; CDR3 protein: CASSQGQVRGTQYF; CDR3 DNA: TGTGCCAGCTCACAGGGACAGGTCAGGGGTACGCAGTATTTT
clone size: -; J gene: TRBJ2-7; D gene: TRBD2; V gene: TRBV10-3; CDR3 protein: CAIRGAGGSSYEQYF; CDR3 DNA: TGTGCCATCAGGGGAGCGGGAGGGAGCTCCTACGAGCAGTACTTC
clone size: -; J gene: TRBJ1-5; D gene: TRBD1; V gene: TRBV28; CDR3 protein: CASRQGAGNQPQHF; CDR3 DNA: TGTGCCAGCAGACAGGGGGCTGGCAATCAGCCCCAGCATTTT
clone size: many; J gene: TRBJ2-3; D gene: TRBD2; V gene: TRBV7-2; CDR3 protein: CASSIAGGGTDTQYF; CDR3 DNA: TGTGCCAGCAGCATAGCGGGAGGTGGGACAGATACGCAGTATTTT
clone size: few; J gene: TRBJ1-6; D gene: -; V gene: TRBV4-2; CDR3 protein: CASSQFLLASPLHF; CDR3 DNA: TGTGCCAGCAGCCAATTCCTGCTGGCTTCACCCCTCCACTTT